This T cell receptor (beta chain) is from a study of blood T cells in healthy people across ages. General study results and limits: Compared with aged donors, long-lived donors showed fewer expanded clones, suggesting selection. The study lacked donor CMV status, which possibly confounded expanded clonotype changes.

Donor samples were obtained from healthy Caucasian individuals from Russia, aged roughly 6 to 90. Trimming took off 0 bases at V and 1 base at J, with 15 bases between the two ends. The CDR3 loop spans 18 amino acids. Germline-derived CDR1 and CDR2 are MNHNS and SASEGT. The second PCR ran roughly 6 to 12 cycles with a sample-barcoded 5' primer and J-beta primers. Each CDR3 protein is one row after TCRdb ran MiXCR on the 5' RACE reads. The table shows roughly 700,000 distinct CDR3 sequences, with about 32% occurring only once. This clonotype has just one count. Its antigen is not identified. The sequence was obtained from an elderly woman in good health. The sequenced sample consisted of blood. This chain uses TRBV6-1 with TRBJ2-2; D gene uncertain. The CDR3 nucleotides read TGTGCCAGCAGTGAAGCCCGTCGGCCCCTCCTGAACACCGGGGAGCTGTTTTTT. This encodes CASSEARRPLLNTGELFF.